This TCR beta chain was recorded in a study of blood T cell repertoires in COVID-19. Study in general: COVID-19 samples from acute and convalescent phases originated in the United States, Italy and Spain.

This clone was observed a handful of times. Authors' data handling: Reference gene primer amplification in the assay estimated nucleated cell counts. Method: immunoSEQ multiplex PCR; TCRdb's copy keeps in-frame clones and lacks some. V and J calls plus clone size are reproduced from that table; the DNA served to infer D and trimming. The sample has about 150,000 clones, around four fifths seen once; the top ten hold about 6.1%. Ages ranged from about 18 to 100 years, with residence in some 25 US areas. Two negative PCRs, clearance, or symptom resolution characterized the recovered Cohort 3 donors. The sequence was obtained from a middle-aged woman who had recovered from COVID-19. Sequencing input: PBMCs or T cells enriched from blood (not recorded which).

The CDR3 DNA follows: TGTGCCAGCAGCCTGCGGGACAGGCATCGCGCAGATACGCAGTATTTT. This sequence encodes CASSLRDRHRADTQYF. This chain uses TRBV5-6 with TRBJ2-3; TRBD1 aligns across 8 bases. The germline V gene has CDR1 SGHDT and CDR2 YYEEEE. The CDR3 covers 16 residues. V lost 4 bases to trimming and J lost 4 bases; unmatched junction nucleotides: 11.